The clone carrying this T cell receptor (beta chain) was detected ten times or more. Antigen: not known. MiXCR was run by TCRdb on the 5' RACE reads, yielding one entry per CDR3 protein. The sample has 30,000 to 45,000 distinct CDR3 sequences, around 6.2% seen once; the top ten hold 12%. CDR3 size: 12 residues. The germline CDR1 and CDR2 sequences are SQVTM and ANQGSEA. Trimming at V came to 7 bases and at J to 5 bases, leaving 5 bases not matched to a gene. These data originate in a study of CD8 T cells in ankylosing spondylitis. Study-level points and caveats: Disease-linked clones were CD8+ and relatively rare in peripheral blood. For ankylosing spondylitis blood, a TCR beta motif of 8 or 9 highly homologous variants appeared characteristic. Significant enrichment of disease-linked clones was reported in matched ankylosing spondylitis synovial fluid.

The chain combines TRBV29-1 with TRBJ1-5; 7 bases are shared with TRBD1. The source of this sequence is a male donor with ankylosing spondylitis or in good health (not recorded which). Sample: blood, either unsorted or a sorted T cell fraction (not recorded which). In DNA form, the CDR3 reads TGCAGCGCCACAACAGGGGATCAGCCCCAGCATTTT. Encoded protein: CSATTGDQPQHF. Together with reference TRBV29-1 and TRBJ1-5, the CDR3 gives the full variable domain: SAVISQKPSRDICQRGTSLTIQCQVDSQVTMMFWYRQQPGQSLTLIATANQGSEATYESGFVIDKFPISRPNLTFSTLTVSNMSPEDSSIYLCSATTGDQPQHFGDGTRLSIL.